This TCR beta chain was profiled in a study of PD-L1 blockade in urothelial cancer (TCRdb year 2017). A note on the overall study: Therapy was started in the mid-2010s for all patients, and atezolizumab 1,200 mg was administered intravenously every 3 weeks. Somatic, immune and clinical correlates of response to PD-L1 blockade with atezolizumab in urothelial cancer were the focus of an exploratory multi-omic analysis. Some 30 patients had pretreatment blood TCR-seq, roughly 24 had at least one posttreatment blood collection, and roughly 24 had tumor TCR-seq. Blood samples gave a median of around 140,000 T cells and 80,000 or so unique TCRs, with a median clonality of around 0.074. Blood samples were analyzed at 3 weeks after treatment start (second dose) and at 6 weeks after treatment start. Whole exome sequencing and RNA sequencing of pretreatment tumors were performed alongside TCR sequencing in the same patients. Progression-free survival longer than 6 months counted as durable clinical benefit, and TCR features were additionally tested against both progression-free and overall survival. TCR sequencing covered pretreatment tumor samples and matched, serially collected peripheral blood taken before and after atezolizumab treatment. About 10 patients achieved durable clinical benefit and approximately 19 did not. About nine tenths of the roughly 29 patients were identified as males with urothelial cancer of bladder origin, and a prior smoking history was reported by 18 of 29 patients. Patients had an ECOG performance status of 0 or 1 and had received between 0 and 3 prior chemotherapy regimens.

This clone has only a few counts. This clone's antigen is unknown. No clone much larger than this one lies a single base away; base qualities are absent. Taken with the paper, the label for time point translates to: peripheral blood 6 weeks after treatment start. A cohort of around 29 patients with locally advanced or metastatic urothelial carcinoma, treated at Memorial Sloan Kettering on a trial protocol, was included. Peripheral blood mononuclear cells were collected pretreatment and during treatment, with between 1 and 8 total time points per patient. The Qiagen DNeasy Blood extraction kit was used to purify genomic DNA from total PBMCs and from tumor samples. Collected pretreatment and during treatment, PBMCs were isolated and stored as previously described. Each PCR received spiked-in synthetic TCR analog templates so that absolute template abundance could be estimated from read counts. The immunoSEQ assay used bias-controlled V and J gene primers to amplify TCRbeta CDR3 regions from genomic DNA. Sequencing of rearranged TCRbeta segments was performed at approximately 20X coverage. The original methods were these. Clustering was used to correct sequencing errors, and CDR3s were annotated against IMGT to assign V, D and J genes. Only productive TCRbeta rearrangements were used in downstream analyses, excluding out-of-frame or stop-codon sequences. Clonality was computed as one minus Shannon entropy normalized by the log of the number of unique productive sequences. Fisher's exact test with Benjamini-Hochberg correction, at a threshold of adjusted p below 0.01, was used to find clones that differed between time points or between blood and tumor. The clones in this table, taken by TCRdb from immuneACCESS, are in-frame only. Not every clone is retained; where verified, under half of the shortfall comes from an unresolved V gene, and the cause of the rest is unknown. That table supplies the V and J calls and clone size; D and trimming were determined from the DNA. This sample holds fewer than 85,000 clones; about nine tenths were observed only once. The ten largest clones represent approximately 10% of the sample.

General conclusions and limits of the study: Patients with durable benefit showed greater expansion of tumor-associated TCR clones in peripheral blood 3 weeks after starting treatment (n ≈ 21, p = 0.022). Improved progression-free and overall survival was associated with having pretreatment peripheral blood TCR clonality below the median. Because the sample size was small (n ≈ 30) and many of the analyses were exploratory, the results are meant to be hypothesis-generating.

The germline V gene supplies CDR1 MNHEY and CDR2 SVGAGI. V is pruned by 5 bases and J by 4 bases, leaving 2 bases of the junction without a gene match. CDR3 length: 13 amino acids, cysteine to phenylalanine. Only the CDR3 region is kept as DNA, spanning 39 bases read in frame from base 1. This sample comprised PBMCs, obtained around atezolizumab (anti-PD-L1) treatment. This TCR was recovered from a man aged 60 to 75 with urothelial cancer. Recombination connected TRBV6-5 to TRBJ1-2, with TRBD1 identical over 9 junction bases. The base sequence is TGTGCCAGCAGTCGGGACAGGGCCTATGGCTACACCTTC. The encoded protein is CASSRDRAYGYTF.